This passage covers 30 T cell receptor beta chains from one sample sequenced in a study of CD8 T cells in ankylosing spondylitis. Their cognate antigens are unknown. Whole-study findings and limits: Blood of patients with ankylosing spondylitis appeared to be characterized by a TCR beta motif of about eight highly homologous variants.

TCRdb reanalysed the 5' RACE reads using MiXCR and keeps one entry per CDR3 protein. The repertoire has 220,000 or so distinct CDR3 sequences, 18% of them found once; the top ten carry under 45%. The sequenced sample was blood, either unsorted or a sorted T cell fraction (not recorded which). These receptors originate from a male donor with ankylosing spondylitis.

This clonotype was seen a handful of times. J is TRBJ2-7 and V is TRBV6-1; D uncertain. This CDR3 has 15 residues. Germline CDR1 reads MNHNS; CDR2 reads SASEGT. The ends were cut back, 3 bases at V and 0 bases at J, with 12 bases in the middle. This CDR3 is CASSDYDFSSYEQYF. In nucleotides, the CDR3 is TGTGCCAGCAGTGATTATGACTTCAGCTCCTACGAGCAGTACTTC.

This clonotype occurred a few times. The genes are TRBV27 and TRBJ2-7; D remains unclear. This CDR3 contains 13 residues. Trimming removed 2 bases from V and 5 bases from J, with 10 bases in between. Germline V gene data show CDR1 as MNHEY and CDR2 as SMNVEV (reference sequence). CDR3 coding DNA: TGTGCCAGCAGTTTAAGACCTCCCAACGAGCAGTACTTC. Translation: CASSLRPPNEQYF.

This clonotype was counted only a few times. The gene calls are TRBV7-2 and TRBJ1-2, with a possible D match to TRBD1 (5 bases). The CDR3 extends over 12 amino acids. Trimming stripped 2 bases from V and 7 bases from J, with 8 bases between. Per germline, CDR1 SGHTA and CDR2 FQGNSA. The CDR3 protein is CASSLFGAGYTF. For the CDR3, the DNA is TGTGCCAGCAGCTTATTTGGGGCTGGCTACACCTTC.

This clonotype appeared a few times. The rearrangement links TRBV7-9 to TRBJ1-5; TRBD1 matches at 9 bases. The CDR3 has 16 amino acids. V trimming: 1 base; J trimming: 1 base; junction bases outside the gene matches: 2. Germline CDR1 SEHNR, CDR2 FQNEAQ (reference sequence). Written as DNA, the CDR3 is TGTGCCAGCAGCTTAGAAGGGACAGGGAGCAATCAGCCCCAGCATTTT. Translating it yields CASSLEGTGSNQPQHF.

This clonotype was seen a handful of times. V is TRBV5-6 and J is TRBJ2-7; D remains unclear. Trimming removed 0 bases at V and 2 bases at J, with 9 bases between. Germline values: CDR1 SGHDT, CDR2 YYEEEE. This CDR3 comprises 14 residues. CDR3 bases: TGTGCCAGCAGCTTGGGGTTTACGACCTACGAGCAGTACTTC. This encodes CASSLGFTTYEQYF.

This clonotype turned up a few times. This sequence joins TRBV9 and TRBJ2-5; TRBD1 matches at 8 bases. Germline V gives CDR1 SGDLS, CDR2 YYNGEE. This CDR3 has 15 residues. The V and J ends lost 2 bases and 2 bases, in that order; junction bases with no gene match: 5. The DNA of the CDR3 is TGTGCCAGCAGCGTGGAGGACAGGGCTCAAGAGACCCAGTACTTC. Protein sequence: CASSVEDRAQETQYF.

The table lists this clonotype with a few counts. The CDR3 bases are TGTGCCAGCAGCCACAGGACAAGCAGGGAGGTCAATCAGCCCCAGCATTTT. Its protein is CASSHRTSREVNQPQHF. V usage is TRBV14 and J usage is TRBJ1-5; weak D call: TRBD1 (5 bases). CDR1 is SGHDN and CDR2 is FVKESK in the germline V gene. With 3 bases removed from V and 3 bases from J, the gap between germline ends came to 18 bases. The CDR3 totals 17 residues.

This clonotype was picked up a small number of times. This chain links TRBV4-1 with TRBJ1-1; D is possibly TRBD1 (6 bases). CDR3 size: 14 residues. Germline CDR1 and CDR2: MGHRA and YSYEKL. Deletions cut 4 bases from V and 1 base from J, with 10 bases between. The CDR3 nucleotides are TGCGCCAGCAGCCTTGAAGGGGGGAACACTGAAGCTTTCTTT. It is translated as CASSLEGGNTEAFF.

The chain joins TRBV4-2 to TRBJ2-2; tentatively, D is TRBD1 or TRBD2 (5 bases each). In germline, CDR1 is LGHNA, CDR2 YNFKEQ. CDR3 length equals 14 residues. V was shortened by 0 bases and J by 8 bases, with 10 bases between the two germline ends. CDR3 sequence reads: CASSQEMGVGELFF. The CDR3 DNA follows: TGTGCCAGCAGCCAAGAAATGGGGGTTGGGGAGCTGTTTTTT.

The chain is built from TRBV7-3 and TRBJ2-1; TRBD2 matches 7 bases. The CDR3 length is 16 residues. The J segment lost 0 bases and the V segment lost 1 base, leaving 3 bases of the junction unmatched. Germline V gives CDR1 SGHTA, CDR2 FQGTGA. CDR3 nucleotides: TGTGCCAGCAGCTTAAGCGGGGGAAGCTCCTACAATGAGCAGTTCTTC. Its translation: CASSLSGGSSYNEQFF. The whole variable domain, filled in from reference TRBV7-3 and TRBJ2-1, reads GAGVSQTPSNKVTEKGKYVELRCDPISGHTALYWYRQSLGQGPEFLIYFQGTGAADDSGLPNDRFFAVRPEGSVSTLKIQRTERGDSAVYLCASSLSGGSSYNEQFFGPGTRLTVL.

This clonotype was observed many times. This chain joins TRBV24-1 and TRBJ1-3; weak D call: TRBD1 (6 bases). The V gene lost 3 bases and the J gene lost 5 bases, with 10 bases spanning the gap. Germline V CDR1 and CDR2: KGHDR, SFDVKD. The CDR3 loop spans 14 amino acids. The CDR3 sequence is CATSDNRDRNTIYF. The CDR3 DNA sequence: TGTGCCACCAGTGATAACAGGGATAGAAACACCATATATTTT.

The gene calls are TRBV20-1 and TRBJ2-7; 7 nucleotides align to TRBD2. With 0 bases clipped from V and 2 bases from J, the junction kept 10 bases outside the gene matches. This CDR3 is built from 16 residues. CDR1 and CDR2 (germline): DFQATT, SNEGSKA (reference sequence). The CDR3 sequence: CSARDRTGGPTYEQYF. CDR3 DNA sequence: TGCAGTGCTAGAGATAGGACGGGGGGACCAACCTACGAGCAGTACTTC.

The rearrangement links TRBV5-6 to TRBJ2-7; no clear D gene. The CDR3 consists of 13 residues. The V end lost 1 base, the J end lost 4 bases, and 9 bases lay between the germline ends. The germline gives CDR1 SGHDT, CDR2 YYEEEE. CDR3 sequence: CASSLPDPYEQYF. The CDR3 nucleotides read TGTGCCAGCAGCTTGCCAGACCCTTACGAGCAGTACTTC.

This rearrangement joins TRBV20-1 to TRBJ2-1; a weak D match, TRBD2 (6 bases). The V gene lost 0 bases and the J gene lost 6 bases, with 18 bases spanning the gap. This CDR3 has 16 amino acids. CDR1 and CDR2 (germline): DFQATT, SNEGSKA (reference sequence). The CDR3 sequence: CSAREFAGPFTNEQFF. The CDR3 bases are TGCAGTGCTAGAGAGTTTGCGGGGCCTTTTACCAATGAGCAGTTCTTC.

This sequence joins TRBV27 and TRBJ2-7; D is uncertain. Germline CDR1 MNHEY, CDR2 SMNVEV (reference sequence). V lost 8 bases and J 3 bases, leaving 11 bases between the germline ends. This CDR3 region has 12 residues. In DNA, the CDR3 is TGTGCCAGCGGCCCTTCCGACTACGAGCAGTACTTC. Protein: CASGPSDYEQYF.

This clonotype showed up just a few times. V usage is TRBV12-3 or TRBV12-4 and J usage is TRBJ2-7; TRBD2 is a possible D gene (5 bases). V was trimmed by 4 bases and J by 0 bases, leaving 7 bases between them. The CDR3 length is 13 residues. CDR3 sequence reads: CASSYGVSYEQYF. CDR3 in DNA: TGTGCCAGCAGTTACGGGGTCTCCTACGAGCAGTACTTC.

Many counts were recorded for this clonotype. The V call is TRBV12-3 or TRBV12-4, the J call TRBJ1-5; weak D call: TRBD1 (5 bases). CDR3 length: 16 residues. Trimming shortened V by 3 bases and J by 0 bases, and 12 bases separated the two germline ends. CDR3 nucleotides: TGTGCCAGCAGTTTCTCAGGGTCCTATAGCAATCAGCCCCAGCATTTT. Amino acids: CASSFSGSYSNQPQHF.

This chain uses TRBV12-3 or TRBV12-4 with TRBJ2-5; maybe TRBD1 (7 bases). The V gene lost 3 bases and the J gene lost 6 bases, with 14 bases spanning the gap. CDR3 length: 14 residues. The CDR3 reads CASSFTTGRQTQYF. CDR3 sequence (DNA): TGTGCCAGCAGTTTTACGACAGGGAGGCAGACCCAGTACTTC.

Concerning this clonotype: One end of the junction does not line up with germline, which may come from a read error. The chain uses TRBV6-2 or TRBV6-3 and TRBJ2-7, with TRBD2 identical over 8 bases. Germline lookup yields CDR1 MNHEY and CDR2 SVGEGT. The CDR3 covers 16 residues. CDR3 DNA sequence: TGTGCCAGCGGTTACCCGGGGCGGGGGGACTGGCTGGAGCAGTACTTC. Translated: CASGYPGRGDWLEQYF.

In this sample, this clonotype turned up a few times. The chain joins TRBV7-9 to TRBJ1-2, with a possible D match to TRBD1 (5 bases). Germline CDR1 and CDR2: SEHNR and FQNEAQ (reference sequence). Trimming took 0 bases from V and 0 from J, leaving 11 bases between them. CDR3 length: 16 residues. The CDR3 DNA follows: TGTGCCAGCAGCTTAGCGAGGGACCGCACTAACTATGGCTACACCTTC. It codes for CASSLARDRTNYGYTF.

In DNA form, the CDR3 reads TGCGCCAGCAGCTTGGCCCCGGACTTCTTGGTTAGCGGGAGAACGGCCTACGAGCAGTACTTC. Its protein product is CASSLAPDFLVSGRTAYEQYF. J is TRBJ2-7 and V is TRBV5-1, with 9 nucleotides matching TRBD2. V was clipped by 0 bases and J by 2 bases; unmatched bases: 21. The CDR3 has 21 amino acids. CDR1 SGHRS and CDR2 YFSETQ come from the germline V gene.

With regard to this clonotype: Its ends do not fully match the called genes, so a read error is possible. The chain links TRBV7-2 to TRBJ2-2, with TRBD2 as a possible D gene (6 bases). CDR3 length equals 14 residues. Germline values: CDR1 SGHTA, CDR2 FQGNSA. The CDR3 region is CAGSSHGGSGELFF. The CDR3 nucleotides are TGTGCCGGCAGCTCCCACGGAGGGTCCGGGGAGCTGTTTTTT.

This clonotype came up a few times. The chain links TRBV10-2 to TRBJ2-3, with D maybe TRBD1 (6 bases). From germline, CDR1 is WSHSY and CDR2 SAAADI. Trimming cost V 9 bases and J 6 bases, with 25 bases left between them. CDR3 length: 16 residues. This chain's CDR3 is CASRGQLVGSADTQYF. DNA for the CDR3: TGCGCCAGTAGGGGACAACTAGTCGGATCCGCCGATACGCAGTATTTT.

V gene TRBV7-9 combines with J gene TRBJ2-3; D remains unclear. Between the trimmed V and J ends, which lost 5 bases and 4 bases, there was a span of 10 bases. The CDR3 is 13 residues long. The germline V gene has CDR1 SEHNR and CDR2 FQNEAQ (reference sequence). CDR3 amino acids: CASSPVWSDTQYF. In DNA, the CDR3 is TGTGCCAGCAGCCCGGTGTGGTCAGATACGCAGTATTTT. The entire variable domain, with the rest obtained from reference TRBV7-9 and TRBJ2-3, is as follows: DTGVSQNPRHKITKRGQNVTFRCDPISEHNRLYWYRQTLGQGPEFLTYFQNEAQLEKSRLLSDRFSAERPKGSFSTLEIQRTEQGDSAMYLCASSPVWSDTQYFGPGTRLTVL.

This chain joins TRBV12-3 or TRBV12-4 and TRBJ1-3; D possibly corresponds to TRBD1 (5 bases). CDR3 size: 14 residues. Trimming shortened V by 11 bases and J by 0 bases, and 14 bases separated the two germline ends. The CDR3 bases are TGTGCCTCATTCGAGGGGTTCTCTGGAAACACCATATATTTT. It translates to CASFEGFSGNTIYF.

The genes are TRBV27 and TRBJ1-1; D gene uncertain. Germline V gene sequence: CDR1 MNHEY, CDR2 SMNVEV (reference sequence). The V gene lost 3 bases and the J gene lost 6 bases, with 11 bases spanning the gap. This CDR3 has 13 residues. The CDR3 sequence is CASSFSGLAEAFF. In DNA form, the CDR3 reads TGTGCCAGCAGTTTTAGTGGTTTGGCTGAAGCTTTCTTT.

The chain joins TRBV27 to TRBJ2-5; TRBD2 matches at 12 bases. Germline CDR1 MNHEY, CDR2 SMNVEV (reference sequence). V lost 5 bases, J lost 4 bases, and 8 bases stayed unmatched. The CDR3 spans 16 residues. The CDR3 DNA reads as TGTGCCAGCAGTCGACTAGCGGGGGACAGGGGAGAGACCCAGTACTTC. The encoded protein is CASSRLAGDRGETQYF.

The CDR3 DNA reads as TGTGCCAGCAGCCCCCCGGGACAGGCCTTGGGGACCGGGGAGCTGTTTTTT. Protein product: CASSPPGQALGTGELFF. This rearrangement joins TRBV5-4 to TRBJ2-2, with 8 positions matching TRBD1. The germline V gene has CDR1 SGHNT and CDR2 YYREEE (reference sequence). This CDR3 has 17 amino acids. V was clipped by 4 bases and J by 5 bases; unmatched bases: 13. Combining the CDR3 with reference TRBV5-4 and TRBJ2-2 gives the whole variable domain ETGVTQSPTHLIKTRGQQVTLRCSSQSGHNTVSWYQQALGQGPQFIFQYYREEENGRGNFPPRFSGLQFPNYSSELNVNALELDDSALYLCASSPPGQALGTGELFFGEGSRLTVL.

As to this clonotype: The junction departs from the called germline gene at one end, perhaps through a read error. The rearrangement uses TRBV27 and TRBJ2-7; D perhaps matches TRBD2 (6 bases). CDR3 size: 14 residues. From germline, CDR1 is MNHEY and CDR2 SMNVEV (reference sequence). This chain's CDR3 is CASSADGSSYGQYF. CDR3 in DNA: TGTGCCAGCAGTGCGGACGGGAGCTCCTACGGGCAGTACTTC.

The chain carries TRBV20-1 and TRBJ2-7; D is unclear. Trimming pared 1 base from V and 5 bases from J, leaving 12 bases between. The CDR3 contains 13 residues. In germline, CDR1 is DFQATT, CDR2 SNEGSKA (reference sequence). This CDR3 reads CSARVPNAHEQYF. Here the CDR3 DNA reads TGCAGTGCTAGAGTACCGAACGCCCACGAGCAGTACTTC.